One sample yielded the 30 T cell receptor beta chains listed below, sequenced in a study of blood T cell repertoires in COVID-19. Profiled with immunoSEQ multiplex PCR; TCRdb holds only in-frame clones, not every one. The sample has 80,000 to 130,000 clones; over 75% are singletons. The specimen sequenced was peripheral blood. All receptors derive from a woman in her sixties with acute or convalescent COVID-19.

The chain joins TRBV4-1 to TRBJ1-1; D perhaps matches TRBD1 (5 bases). V lost 4 bases and J 1 base, leaving 10 bases between the germline ends. Germline V CDR1 and CDR2: MGHRA, YSYEKL. The CDR3 totals 14 residues. The CDR3 is CASSLPTENTEAFF. Written as DNA, the CDR3 is TGCGCCAGCAGCCTACCGACAGAGAACACTGAAGCTTTCTTT.

About this clone itself: At the DNA level, this CDR3 is encoded by other sequences in the same sample as well. CDR3 nucleotide sequence: TGTGCCTGGAGTGTAGCAGGGGGCACTGAAGCTTTCTTT. Encoded protein: CAWSVAGGTEAFF. The gene calls are TRBV30 and TRBJ1-1, with 7 bases lining up with TRBD1. This CDR3 region has 13 residues. Losses at the gene ends were 0 bases for V and 4 bases for J; bases not matched to a gene: 2. Germline assignment: CDR1 GTSNPN and CDR2 SVGIG (reference sequence).

This clone was seen more than once but under ten times. V is TRBV19 and J is TRBJ2-2; D might be TRBD1 (5 bases). CDR3 length equals 15 residues. Trimming stripped 5 bases from V and 6 bases from J, with 16 bases between. The V gene's germline CDR1 is LNHDA and CDR2 SQIVND (reference sequence). This CDR3 is CASSVGQSIPGELFF. The CDR3 DNA is TGTGCCAGTAGTGTCGGACAATCTATACCCGGGGAGCTGTTTTTT.

The chain couples TRBV11-2 to TRBJ2-7; 9 nucleotides agree with TRBD2. Germline lookup yields CDR1 SGHAT and CDR2 FQNNGV. The CDR3 contains 15 residues. Trimming removed 3 bases from V and 2 bases from J; junction bases left unmatched: 5. CDR3 residues: CASSFSGSAAYEQYF. As DNA, the CDR3 is TGTGCCAGCAGCTTTAGCGGGAGCGCGGCCTACGAGCAGTACTTC.

The chain carries TRBV24-1 and TRBJ1-5; D uncertain. Trimming pared 2 bases from V and 3 bases from J, leaving 7 bases between. Germline-derived CDR1 and CDR2 are KGHDR and SFDVKD. The CDR3 contains 14 residues. The CDR3 DNA reads TGTGCCACCAGTGATTACAGCAACAATCAGCCCCAGCATTTT. This translates into CATSDYSNNQPQHF.

V and J are TRBV5-5 and TRBJ1-1; D not certain. CDR3 length: 14 residues. CDR1 SGHKS and CDR2 YYEKEE come from the germline V gene (reference sequence). V shed 4 bases and J shed 3 bases, with 13 bases lying between them. The CDR3 sequence: CASSGVSTHTEAFF. CDR3 in DNA: TGTGCCAGCAGCGGAGTTTCGACCCACACTGAAGCTTTCTTT. The whole variable domain, filled in from reference TRBV5-5 and TRBJ1-1, reads DAGVTQSPTHLIKTRGQQVTLRCSPISGHKSVSWYQQVLGQGPQFIFQYYEKEERGRGNFPDRFSARQFPNYSSELNVNALLLGDSALYLCASSGVSTHTEAFFGQGTRLTVV.

The V call is TRBV7-2, the J call TRBJ2-2, with TRBD2 identical over 12 bases. This CDR3 is built from 16 residues. Germline CDR1 reads SGHTA; CDR2 reads FQGNSA. J was trimmed by 4 bases and V by 5 bases; bases with no gene match: 5. The CDR3 nucleotides read TGTGCCAGCAGCCGGACTAGCGGGAAGACCACCGGGGAGCTGTTTTTT. Amino acid sequence: CASSRTSGKTTGELFF.

The chain is built from TRBV11-1 and TRBJ2-7; 7 bases are shared with TRBD2. The V segment lost 4 bases and the J segment 2 bases; nucleotides outside the gene matches: 5. The CDR3 runs 14 residues. Germline assignment: CDR1 SGHAT and CDR2 FQDESV (reference sequence). DNA of the CDR3: TGTGCCAGCAGCTGGGGCGGGAGTGCCTACGAGCAGTACGTC. Its translation: CASSWGGSAYEQYV.

The chain couples TRBV5-1 to TRBJ2-2; 13 bases are a match to TRBD2. The V gene end was trimmed by 2 bases and the J gene end by 3 bases; junction bases not matched to a gene: 16. CDR1 and CDR2 from the germline V gene are SGHRS and YFSETQ. The CDR3 spans 21 residues. CDR3 in DNA: TGCGCCAGCAGCTTATTACCGACCGGGACTAGCGGGACTAGGGACACCGGGGAGCTGTTTTTT. It yields the protein CASSLLPTGTSGTRDTGELFF.

The chain joins TRBV9 to TRBJ2-3, with D uncertain. Trimming cost V 3 bases and J 5 bases, with 16 bases left between them. Germline values: CDR1 SGDLS, CDR2 YYNGEE. This CDR3 comprises 15 residues. The CDR3 coding sequence is TGTGCCAGCAGCGCCCAGCTAGGCGCCGTAGATACGCAGTATTTT. Protein sequence: CASSAQLGAVDTQYF.

V usage is TRBV28 and J usage is TRBJ1-4, with D hard to call. This CDR3 has 11 amino acids. The V end lost 6 bases, the J end lost 3 bases, and 2 bases lay between the germline ends. Germline-derived CDR1 and CDR2 are MDHEN and SYDVKM. The CDR3: CASSSNEKLFF. CDR3 sequence (DNA): TGTGCCAGCAGCTCTAATGAAAAACTGTTTTTT.

This clone occurred once. This chain uses TRBV5-8 with TRBJ1-3; D gene uncertain. From germline, CDR1 is SGHTS and CDR2 YDEGEE. V was shortened by 0 bases and J by 2 bases, with 9 bases between the two germline ends. The CDR3 runs 15 residues. The CDR3 reads CASSLAVSAGNTIYF. The CDR3 DNA sequence: TGTGCCAGCAGCTTGGCCGTGTCGGCTGGAAACACCATATATTTT.

This chain connects TRBV3-1 (or the pseudogene TRBV3-2) to TRBJ2-7, with a weak D call TRBD2 (5 bases). Trimming shortened V by 4 bases and J by 2 bases, and 6 bases separated the two germline ends. Germline lookup yields CDR1 LGHDT and CDR2 YNNKEL (reference sequence). The CDR3 totals 12 residues. The CDR3, as DNA: TGTGCCAGCAGCCTGGGAGCCTACGAGCAGTACTTC. Protein product: CASSLGAYEQYF.

This clone occurred a few times. The chain carries TRBV5-1 and TRBJ2-3; weak D call: TRBD2 (5 bases). Germline values: CDR1 SGHRS, CDR2 YFSETQ. This CDR3 is built from 15 residues. Trimming took 4 bases from V and 1 from J, leaving 13 bases between them. CDR3 residues: CASSARTSRTDTQYF. CDR3 DNA: TGCGCCAGCAGCGCAAGGACTTCCCGCACAGATACGCAGTATTTT.

The chain has TRBV30 and TRBJ2-2; TRBD2 matches 11 bases. V lost 3 bases, J lost 3 bases, and 3 bases stayed unmatched. The germline V gene has CDR1 GTSNPN and CDR2 SVGIG (reference sequence). The CDR3 runs to 15 residues. This CDR3 reads CAWRLAGGYTGELFF. The CDR3, as DNA: TGTGCCTGGAGATTAGCGGGAGGGTACACCGGGGAGCTGTTTTTT.

This chain connects TRBV7-3 to TRBJ1-1, with a possible D match to TRBD1 (6 bases). Germline assignment: CDR1 SGHTA and CDR2 FQGTGA. Trimming cost V 2 bases and J 4 bases, with 14 bases left between them. This CDR3 region has 15 residues. CDR3 protein: CASSLLGARSTEAFF. The CDR3, as DNA: TGTGCCAGCAGCTTATTGGGGGCTAGGAGCACTGAAGCTTTCTTT.

In its sample, this clone was seen a few times. The chain couples TRBV2 to TRBJ1-2, with D perhaps TRBD1 (5 bases). Germline V gives CDR1 SNHLY, CDR2 FYNNEI. The CDR3 spans 14 residues. Trimming took off 3 bases at V and 4 bases at J, with 12 bases between the two ends. The CDR3 coding sequence is TGTGCCAGCAGTGAGGGGAGGGGAATCTATGGCTACACCTTC. As protein: CASSEGRGIYGYTF.

This sequence joins TRBV5-1 and TRBJ1-1, with no clear D. Deletions cut 0 bases from V and 3 bases from J, with 9 bases between. The CDR3 spans 14 residues. In germline, CDR1 is SGHRS, CDR2 YFSETQ. Here the CDR3 DNA reads TGCGCCAGCAGCTTGGATGGGAGTGACACTGAAGCTTTCTTT. Protein sequence: CASSLDGSDTEAFF. The whole variable domain, filled in from reference TRBV5-1 and TRBJ1-1, reads KAGVTQTPRYLIKTRGQQVTLSCSPISGHRSVSWYQQTPGQGLQFLFEYFSETQRNKGNFPGRFSGRQFSNSRSEMNVSTLELGDSALYLCASSLDGSDTEAFFGQGTRLTVV.

The chain combines TRBV5-4 with TRBJ1-4, with TRBD1 as a possible D gene (5 bases). The germline CDR1 and CDR2 sequences are SGHNT and YYREEE (reference sequence). The CDR3 runs 14 residues. V dropped 4 bases and J dropped 8 bases, with 15 bases sitting between them. The CDR3 spells CASSAFGGDEKLFF. The DNA for the CDR3 is TGTGCCAGCAGCGCATTCGGGGGGGACGAAAAACTGTTTTTT. Looking up the rest from reference TRBV5-4 and TRBJ1-4 gives the full variable domain: ETGVTQSPTHLIKTRGQQVTLRCSSQSGHNTVSWYQQALGQGPQFIFQYYREEENGRGNFPPRFSGLQFPNYSSELNVNALELDDSALYLCASSAFGGDEKLFFGSGTQLSVL.

The rearrangement joins TRBV5-1 to TRBJ2-2, with 9 bases fitting TRBD2. The germline V gene has CDR1 SGHRS and CDR2 YFSETQ. The CDR3 is 15 residues long. The V and J ends lost 7 bases and 7 bases, in that order; junction bases with no gene match: 11. The CDR3 here is CASGRQAGGGGELFF. For the CDR3, the DNA is TGCGCCAGCGGCCGTCAAGCGGGGGGCGGCGGGGAGCTGTTTTTT.

The genes are TRBV13 and TRBJ2-5, with D possibly matching TRBD2 (5 bases). CDR3 size: 12 residues. V gave up 2 bases and J gave up 5 bases, with 6 bases separating them. Germline V gene data show CDR1 as PRHDT and CDR2 as FYEKMQ (reference sequence). CDR3 sequence reads: CASSLLAETQYF. CDR3 nucleotides: TGTGCCAGCAGCTTATTAGCGGAGACCCAGTACTTC.

The chain is built from TRBV10-2 and TRBJ1-4, with D maybe TRBD1 (6 bases). V lost 6 bases and J 8 bases, leaving 10 bases between the germline ends. Germline V gene lookup returns CDR1 WSHSY and CDR2 SAAADI. This CDR3 has 12 amino acids. The CDR3 loop is CASRRGTEKLFF. The CDR3 DNA is TGCGCCAGCAGGAGGGGGACAGAAAAACTGTTTTTT.

This clone was recorded once. The chain combines TRBV28 with TRBJ2-3, with D possibly being TRBD1 (6 bases). The V and J ends lost 3 bases and 2 bases respectively, with 15 bases between them. Germline V CDR1 and CDR2: MDHEN, SYDVKM. The CDR3 contains 16 residues. CDR3: CASSLGQGLNTDTQYF. In DNA form, the CDR3 reads TGTGCCAGCAGTTTGGGGCAGGGGCTGAACACAGATACGCAGTATTTT.

This clone was counted a single time. This chain uses TRBV28 with TRBJ2-1; 7 nucleotides agree with TRBD1. This CDR3 region has 17 residues. The trim removed 4 bases at V and 0 bases at J, leaving 9 bases unmatched. The germline gives CDR1 MDHEN, CDR2 SYDVKM. For the CDR3, the DNA is TGTGCCAGCAGTTCGAGGACAGGCCGTAGCTCCTACAATGAGCAGTTCTTC. It is translated as CASSSRTGRSSYNEQFF.

V and J are TRBV2 and TRBJ1-4, with 7 bases lining up with TRBD1. The CDR3 covers 14 residues. Germline CDR1 SNHLY, CDR2 FYNNEI. After removal of 7 bases from V and 8 bases from J, the junction contained 10 bases not matched to a gene. CDR3 nucleotides: TGTGCCAGCACTTCAGGGGGGTGGGGAGAAAAACTGTTTTTT. Protein sequence: CASTSGGWGEKLFF.

This CDR3 reads CASSFGGEWQETQYF. For the CDR3, the DNA is TGTGCCAGCAGTTTTGGGGGCGAGTGGCAGGAGACCCAGTACTTC. This chain joins TRBV28 and TRBJ2-5; a weak D match, TRBD1 (6 bases). CDR3 length: 15 residues. In germline, CDR1 is MDHEN, CDR2 SYDVKM. V gave up 3 bases and J gave up 5 bases, with 16 bases separating them.

The chain joins TRBV21-1 to TRBJ2-4; the D segment call TRBD2 is taken from the table without a DNA check. TRBV21-1 is a pseudogene segment. This CDR3 is built from 11 residues. CDR3 loop: CASNTRNIQYF. The CDR3 DNA follows: TGTGCCAGCAATACGAGAAACATTCAGTACTTC.

This chain links TRBV28 with TRBJ2-1, with 11 bases aligning to TRBD1. Trimming at V came to 6 bases and at J to 7 bases, leaving 8 bases not matched to a gene. CDR1 MDHEN and CDR2 SYDVKM come from the germline V gene. The CDR3 is made up of 15 amino acids. As DNA, the CDR3 is TGTGCCAGCAGCCCCTGGGGGACAGGGGGTAATGAGCAGTTCTTC. Amino acids: CASSPWGTGGNEQFF.

This clone was recorded only once. This chain joins TRBV20-1 and TRBJ2-1; D is unresolved. The germline V gene encodes CDR1 DFQATT and CDR2 SNEGSKA (reference sequence). The CDR3 extends over 11 amino acids. V lost 0 bases and J lost 7, with 4 bases in between. The CDR3 DNA reads as TGCAGTGCTAGAGATCTAAATGAGCAGTTCTTC. Translation gives CSARDLNEQFF.

This clone was recorded once. The rearrangement joins TRBV7-2 to TRBJ2-3; D gene uncertain. Germline V lookup: CDR1 SGHTA, CDR2 FQGNSA. This CDR3 has 18 amino acids. V was pared by 2 bases and J by 0 bases, with 18 bases between. The CDR3 sequence is CASSLKAPGLGSTDTQYF. The CDR3 DNA is TGTGCCAGCAGCTTAAAGGCACCGGGTCTGGGTAGCACAGATACGCAGTATTTT.